This TCR beta chain is from a study of T cells in Graves' hyperthyroidism and ophthalmopathy. Authors of the study amplified TCR beta CDR3 regions from RNA transcripts. A first-round RT-PCR of the TCR CDR3 used the HTBI primer set. Using its own MiXCR run on the multiplex PCR reads, TCRdb lists one record per CDR3 protein. The sample carries approximately 300,000 distinct CDR3 sequences, approximately 19% recorded once. This clonotype occurred a few times. Sequenced input: blood. The TCR was taken from a man in his fifties with Graves' ophthalmopathy.

CDR3 sequence reads: CASSIAQDRVHEQYF. The CDR3, as DNA: TGTGCCAGTAGTATAGCCCAAGACAGGGTCCACGAGCAGTACTTC. The chain uses TRBV19 and TRBJ2-7, with TRBD1 matching 7 bases. CDR1 is LNHDA and CDR2 is SQIVND in the germline V gene (reference sequence). CDR3 length equals 15 residues. V gave up 1 base and J gave up 5 bases; unmatched junction bases: 8.